The clone carrying this TCR beta chain was counted once. As yet, its antigen is unknown. Sequencing was performed with immunoSEQ multiplex PCR; in TCRdb, only in-frame clones are kept and a portion is missing. The data contain 64,000 or so clones, around 84% of them singletons. The data were taken from a study of T cell responses to AZD1222 COVID-19 vaccine. Study-level information: Pooled in the analysis were second doses at about 4 or about 12 weeks.

Overall study results and limits: Clonal diversity may have been underestimated, and the donors were mostly white British, with more females than males. The CD4 TCRs associated with vaccination extended across spike and predominated at 160-218 and 743-854. Baseline antibody screening turned up just a handful of seropositive AZD1222 recipients.

Sequences were derived from peripheral blood, sampled on day 0 of AZD1222 vaccination. The sequence was obtained from an adult in good health.

This CDR3 reads CAISESSLTYRGAKNIQYF. Written as DNA, the CDR3 is TGTGCCATCAGTGAGTCGTCTTTGACCTATCGGGGAGCCAAAAACATTCAGTACTTC. The gene calls are TRBV10-3 and TRBJ2-4; D is possibly TRBD2 (5 bases). V lost 0 bases and J lost 0, with 18 bases in between. Germline assignment: CDR1 ENHRY and CDR2 SYGVKD. This CDR3 contains 19 residues.